The 21 T cell receptor beta chains presented below share a single source sample, sequenced in a study of blood T cell repertoires in COVID-19. Some clones are missing from TCRdb's copy, which holds only in-frame ones; the method was immunoSEQ multiplex PCR. Of 35,000 to 50,000 clones in the sample, around 86% are singletons; the top ten hold 7.5% to 9.5%. The sample was peripheral blood. The source is a man aged 60-69 years with active COVID-19.

In this sample, this clone turned up a few times. The V and J genes are TRBV25-1 and TRBJ2-7, with TRBD2 matching 8 bases. Germline CDR1 MGHDK, CDR2 SYGVNS. The V gene end was trimmed by 3 bases and the J gene end by 6 bases; junction bases not matched to a gene: 10. The CDR3 has 15 amino acids. The CDR3 region has the DNA TGTGCCAGCAGTGATTTAGCGGGAAGCCCGGGCGAGCAGTACTTC. This translates into CASSDLAGSPGEQYF.

The V and J genes are TRBV7-2 and TRBJ1-1, with 8 bases matching TRBD1. The V gene's germline CDR1 is SGHTA and CDR2 FQGNSA. With 6 bases clipped from V and 10 bases from J, the junction kept 13 bases outside the gene matches. The length of the CDR3 is 14 residues. CDR3 protein: CASSPGQAASLAFF. The CDR3 nucleotides read TGTGCCAGCAGTCCGGGACAGGCTGCGTCTTTAGCTTTCTTT.

This chain connects TRBV6-6 to TRBJ2-1; TRBD2 aligns across 8 bases. From germline, CDR1 is MNHNY and CDR2 SVGAGI (reference sequence). Germline trimming cut 2 bases from V and 8 bases from J; bases unmatched to any gene: 11. The CDR3 is made up of 16 amino acids. The CDR3 is CASSYPTSGSPDEQFF. The CDR3 coding sequence is TGTGCCAGCAGTTACCCTACCAGCGGGAGTCCAGATGAGCAGTTCTTC.

This clone has more than one count but fewer than ten. The genes are TRBV10-3 and TRBJ1-5; TRBD1 matches 10 bases. The CDR3 has 14 amino acids. The germline V gene has CDR1 ENHRY and CDR2 SYGVKD. The J segment lost 0 bases and the V segment lost 9 bases, leaving 2 bases of the junction unmatched. CDR3 sequence reads: CAIGTGDSNQPQHF. The CDR3 DNA reads as TGTGCCATTGGGACAGGGGATAGCAATCAGCCCCAGCATTTT.

The gene calls are TRBV6-5 and TRBJ2-3, with D possibly TRBD2 on 5 matching bases. Per the germline V gene, CDR1 is MNHEY and CDR2 is SVGAGI. Trimming shortened V by 5 bases and J by 2 bases, and 14 bases separated the two germline ends. The CDR3 loop spans 15 amino acids. The CDR3 region is CASSTFGGSTDTQYF. The DNA of the CDR3 is TGTGCCAGCAGTACCTTCGGAGGATCCACAGATACGCAGTATTTT.

The genes are TRBV6-5 and TRBJ2-7; possible D gene TRBD2, 7 bases. The germline gives CDR1 MNHEY, CDR2 SVGAGI. The CDR3 loop spans 13 amino acids. The germline V and J ends were trimmed by 5 bases and 6 bases, with 14 bases remaining between them. The CDR3 DNA reads as TGTGCCAGCAGTAGAGGGGGGGGGCTCGAGCAGTACTTC. It is translated as CASSRGGGLEQYF.

The chain joins TRBV2 to TRBJ2-7; 15 nucleotides agree with TRBD2. Trimming removed 5 bases from V and 7 bases from J; junction bases left unmatched: 12. The CDR3 loop spans 17 amino acids. The germline V gene encodes CDR1 SNHLY and CDR2 FYNNEI. Here the CDR3 DNA reads TGTGCCAGCAGTAAAGGACTAGCGGGAGGGCCCCAGGGGGAGCAGTACTTC. Translated, it gives CASSKGLAGGPQGEQYF.

The chain combines TRBV2 with TRBJ2-4; D uncertain. The CDR3 sequence is 16 residues long. V lost 1 base and J lost 0, with 10 bases in between. Germline V lookup: CDR1 SNHLY, CDR2 FYNNEI. The CDR3: CASSEGQSLAKNIQYF. In nucleotides, the CDR3 is TGTGCCAGCAGTGAAGGGCAGTCCCTAGCCAAAAACATTCAGTACTTC. Complete variable domain (other parts from reference TRBV2 and TRBJ2-4): EPEVTQTPSHQVTQMGQEVILRCVPISNHLYFYWYRQILGQKVEFLVSFYNNEISEKSEIFDDQFSVERPDGSNFTLKIRSTKLEDSAMYFCASSEGQSLAKNIQYFGAGTRLSVL.

V usage is TRBV14 and J usage is TRBJ2-1, with D possibly being TRBD2 (5 bases). This CDR3 is built from 15 residues. Germline V lookup: CDR1 SGHDN, CDR2 FVKESK. V gave up 8 bases and J gave up 7 bases, with 21 bases separating them. The DNA of the CDR3 is TGTGCCAGCGCGAAATTAGACGGGATATGGAATGAGCAGTTCTTC. This sequence encodes CASAKLDGIWNEQFF.

The chain uses TRBV7-9 and TRBJ2-7, with D possibly matching TRBD2 (6 bases). The V end lost 4 bases, the J end lost 7 bases, and 11 bases lay between the germline ends. CDR1 SEHNR and CDR2 FQNEAQ come from the germline V gene (reference sequence). There are 12 residues in the CDR3. In DNA, the CDR3 is TGTGCCAGCAGCTCTCTCCGGGGGGAGCAGTACTTC. This codes for CASSSLRGEQYF.

The genes are TRBV7-2 and TRBJ2-2; the D is unclear. From germline, CDR1 is SGHTA and CDR2 FQGNSA. The CDR3 is made up of 12 amino acids. V lost 2 bases and J 7 bases, leaving 5 bases between the germline ends. CDR3 nucleotides: TGTGCCAGCAGCTTATCCGGCGGGGAGCTGTTTTTT. This gives the protein CASSLSGGELFF.

The chain is built from TRBV6-2 or TRBV6-3 and TRBJ2-7; TRBD2 might be the D (6 bases). Per germline, CDR1 MNHEY and CDR2 SVGEGT. Trimming shortened V by 0 bases and J by 6 bases, and 15 bases separated the two germline ends. This CDR3 is 15 amino acids long. The chain's CDR3 is CASSYSEGGVSEQYF. The CDR3 DNA reads as TGTGCCAGCAGTTACTCGGAGGGCGGCGTTAGCGAGCAGTACTTC.

The genes are TRBV12-3 or TRBV12-4 and TRBJ2-3; no definite D call. V was trimmed by 10 bases and J by 1 base, leaving 12 bases between them. The CDR3 extends over 13 amino acids. The DNA for the CDR3 is TGTGCCACCTTCCCAGGCGGCACAGATACGCAGTATTTT. This codes for CATFPGGTDTQYF.

The chain recombines TRBV28 with TRBJ2-4; 8 nucleotides line up with TRBD2. Germline-derived CDR1 and CDR2 are MDHEN and SYDVKM. After removal of 4 bases from V and 9 bases from J, the junction contained 8 bases not matched to a gene. This CDR3 has 14 amino acids. CDR3 residues: CASSYPSTSGIQYF. The CDR3 nucleotides read TGTGCCAGCAGTTACCCCTCTACTAGCGGCATTCAGTACTTC.

The chain links TRBV5-1 to TRBJ1-4, with TRBD1 matching 8 bases. Germline V lookup: CDR1 SGHRS, CDR2 YFSETQ. Unmatched junction bases numbered 8, after V lost 1 base and J lost 0 bases. This CDR3 has 18 amino acids. The CDR3 loop is CASSLLSAGGATNEKLFF. CDR3 DNA: TGCGCCAGCAGCTTGCTCTCGGCAGGGGGCGCAACTAATGAAAAACTGTTTTTT.

V gene TRBV5-4 combines with J gene TRBJ2-1, with D maybe TRBD1 (7 bases). The ends were cut back, 4 bases at V and 2 bases at J, with 16 bases in the middle. CDR1 and CDR2 from the germline V gene are SGHNT and YYREEE (reference sequence). The CDR3 covers 16 residues. Written as DNA, the CDR3 is TGTGCCAGCAGCAGCGGGCCGGGACAGACCTACAATGAGCAGTTCTTC. This translates into CASSSGPGQTYNEQFF.

The V gene is TRBV6-5, the J gene TRBJ1-1; weak D call: TRBD1 (5 bases). CDR1 MNHEY and CDR2 SVGAGI come from the germline V gene. Trimming removed 3 bases from V and 0 bases from J, with 14 bases in between. The CDR3 loop spans 16 amino acids. CDR3 nucleotides: TGTGCCAGCAGTTATAAGGGGCCTGGTATGAACACTGAAGCTTTCTTT. Protein sequence: CASSYKGPGMNTEAFF.

V is TRBV12-5 and J is TRBJ2-1; D is unclear. CDR1 and CDR2 from the germline V gene are LGHNT and FRNRAP. V was shortened by 5 bases and J by 15 bases, with 5 bases between the two germline ends. CDR3 length: 8 amino acids. The CDR3 coding sequence is TGTGCTAGTGGTCCGGGGTTCTTC. Protein: CASGPGFF.

The chain uses TRBV6-2 or TRBV6-3 and TRBJ1-1; tentatively, D is TRBD1 (6 bases). Germline lookup yields CDR1 MNHEY and CDR2 SVGEGT. There are 13 residues in the CDR3. V lost 4 bases to trimming and J lost 7 bases, with 13 bases between them. CDR3 in DNA: TGTGCCAGCAGTTCCACAGGGACCTATGAAGCTTTCTTT. As protein: CASSSTGTYEAFF.

The CDR3 protein is CASSLAGSSTDTQYF. Written as DNA, the CDR3 is TGCGCCAGCAGCTTGGCGGGGTCGTCCACAGATACGCAGTATTTT. J is TRBJ2-3 and V is TRBV5-1; perhaps TRBD2 as D (5 bases). The CDR3 has 15 amino acids. Trimming stripped 0 bases from V and 2 bases from J, with 10 bases between. Germline V gene data show CDR1 as SGHRS and CDR2 as YFSETQ.

The chain combines TRBV7-2 with TRBJ2-2, with 7 bases fitting TRBD2. Germline lookup yields CDR1 SGHTA and CDR2 FQGNSA. V trimming: 5 bases; J trimming: 2 bases; junction bases outside the gene matches: 8. The CDR3 loop spans 16 amino acids. The CDR3 DNA reads as TGTGCCAGCAGCCCCGAGGGGACTATTAACACCGGGGAGCTGTTTTTT. This gives the protein CASSPEGTINTGELFF.